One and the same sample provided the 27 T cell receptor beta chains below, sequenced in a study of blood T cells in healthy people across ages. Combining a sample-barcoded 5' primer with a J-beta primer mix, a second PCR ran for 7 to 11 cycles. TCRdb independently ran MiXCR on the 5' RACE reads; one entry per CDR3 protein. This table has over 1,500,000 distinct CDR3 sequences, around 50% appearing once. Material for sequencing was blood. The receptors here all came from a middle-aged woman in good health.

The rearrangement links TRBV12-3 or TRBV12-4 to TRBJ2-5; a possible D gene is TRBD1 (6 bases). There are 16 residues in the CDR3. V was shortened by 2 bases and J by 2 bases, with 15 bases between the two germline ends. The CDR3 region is CASSLLPRGQQETQYF. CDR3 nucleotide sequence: TGTGCCAGCAGTTTACTCCCCAGGGGCCAACAAGAGACCCAGTACTTC.

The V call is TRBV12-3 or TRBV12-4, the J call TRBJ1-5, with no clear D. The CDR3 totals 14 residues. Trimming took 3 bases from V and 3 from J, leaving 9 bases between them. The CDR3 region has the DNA TGTGCCAGCAGTTTTTGGGGTCCCAATCAGCCCCAGCATTTT. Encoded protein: CASSFWGPNQPQHF.

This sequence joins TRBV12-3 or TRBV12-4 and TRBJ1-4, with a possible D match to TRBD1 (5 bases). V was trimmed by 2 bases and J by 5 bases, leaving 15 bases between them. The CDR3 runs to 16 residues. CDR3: CASSLPEGRTNEKLFF. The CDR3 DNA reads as TGTGCCAGCAGTTTACCGGAAGGACGGACAAATGAAAAACTGTTTTTT.

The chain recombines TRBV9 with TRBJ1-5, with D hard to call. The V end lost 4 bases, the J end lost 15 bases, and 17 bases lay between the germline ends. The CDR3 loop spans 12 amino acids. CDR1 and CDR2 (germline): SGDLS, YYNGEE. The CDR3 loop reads CASSPRYCRGHF. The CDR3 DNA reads TGTGCCAGCAGCCCGCGTTATTGCCGGGGGCATTTT.

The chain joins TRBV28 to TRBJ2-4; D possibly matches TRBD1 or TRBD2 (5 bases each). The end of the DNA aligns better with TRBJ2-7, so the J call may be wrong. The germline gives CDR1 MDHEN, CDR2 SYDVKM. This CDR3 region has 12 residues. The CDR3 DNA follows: TGTGCCACCGGGACCTACTACCGCGAGCAGTACTTC. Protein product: CATGTYYREQYF.

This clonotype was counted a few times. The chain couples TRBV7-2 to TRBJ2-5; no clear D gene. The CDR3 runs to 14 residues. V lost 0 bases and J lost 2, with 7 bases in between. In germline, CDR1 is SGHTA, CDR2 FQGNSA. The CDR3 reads CASSLALQQETQYF. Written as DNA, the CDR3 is TGTGCCAGCAGCTTAGCGCTCCAGCAAGAGACCCAGTACTTC.

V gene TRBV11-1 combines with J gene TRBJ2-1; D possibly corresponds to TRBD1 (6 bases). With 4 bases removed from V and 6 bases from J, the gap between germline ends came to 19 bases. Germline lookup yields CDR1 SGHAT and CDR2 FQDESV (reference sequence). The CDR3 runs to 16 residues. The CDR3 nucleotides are TGTGCCAGCAGCTCAAGGGGGAAGGCTTTGGGCAATGAGCAGTTCTTC. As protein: CASSSRGKALGNEQFF.

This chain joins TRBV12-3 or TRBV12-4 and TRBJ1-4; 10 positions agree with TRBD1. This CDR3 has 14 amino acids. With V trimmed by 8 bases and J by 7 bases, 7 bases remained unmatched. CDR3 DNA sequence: TGTGCCAGCGGGACGGGACAGGGGTCTGAAAAACTGTTTTTT. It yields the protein CASGTGQGSEKLFF.

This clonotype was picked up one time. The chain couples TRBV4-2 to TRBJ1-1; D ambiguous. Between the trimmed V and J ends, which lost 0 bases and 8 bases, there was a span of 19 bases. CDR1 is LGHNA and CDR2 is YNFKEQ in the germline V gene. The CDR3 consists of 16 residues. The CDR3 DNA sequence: TGTGCCAGCAGCCAAGAACAAGGACGGCTCTTCACCGAAGCTTTCTTT. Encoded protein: CASSQEQGRLFTEAFF.

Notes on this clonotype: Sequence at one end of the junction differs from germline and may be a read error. The CDR3 nucleotides are TGTGCCAGCAGTTTAGCTATTGGGGAGACCCAGTACTTC. This gives the protein CASSLAIGETQYF. V gene TRBV7-9 combines with J gene TRBJ2-5; unclear D gene. Per germline, CDR1 SEHNR and CDR2 FQNEAQ (reference sequence). The CDR3 loop spans 13 amino acids.

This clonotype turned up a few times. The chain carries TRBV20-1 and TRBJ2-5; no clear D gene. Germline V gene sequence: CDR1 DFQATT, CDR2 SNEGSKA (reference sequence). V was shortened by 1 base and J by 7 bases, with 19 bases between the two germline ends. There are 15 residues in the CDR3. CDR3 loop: CSARAAGGPVGTQYF. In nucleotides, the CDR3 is TGCAGTGCTAGAGCCGCCGGTGGTCCGGTCGGGACCCAGTACTTC.

CDR3 amino acids: CSARGLTPAFF. The CDR3 coding sequence is TGCAGTGCTAGAGGACTAACTCCAGCTTTCTTT. The chain employs TRBV20-1 and TRBJ1-1; D gene uncertain. V shed 1 base and J shed 10 bases, with 10 bases lying between them. The CDR3 runs to 11 residues. Germline CDR1 DFQATT, CDR2 SNEGSKA (reference sequence).

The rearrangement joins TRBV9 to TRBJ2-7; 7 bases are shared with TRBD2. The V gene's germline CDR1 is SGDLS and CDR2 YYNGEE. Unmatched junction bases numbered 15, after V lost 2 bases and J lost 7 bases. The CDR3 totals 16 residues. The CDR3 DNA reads TGTGCCAGCAGCGTGGGGGGGACCGCTTTTTGGGAGGAGCAGTACTTC. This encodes CASSVGGTAFWEEQYF.

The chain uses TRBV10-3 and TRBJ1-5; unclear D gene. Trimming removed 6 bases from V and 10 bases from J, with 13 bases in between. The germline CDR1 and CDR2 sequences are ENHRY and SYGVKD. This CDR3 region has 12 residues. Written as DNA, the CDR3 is TGTGCCATCAGGGACCGGGAATCACCCCAGCATTTT. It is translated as CAIRDRESPQHF.

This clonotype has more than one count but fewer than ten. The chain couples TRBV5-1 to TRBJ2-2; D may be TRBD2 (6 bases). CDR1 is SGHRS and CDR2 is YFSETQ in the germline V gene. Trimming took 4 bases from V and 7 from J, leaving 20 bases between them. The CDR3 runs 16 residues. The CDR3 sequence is CASSGSLQPGLGELFF. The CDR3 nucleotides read TGCGCCAGCAGCGGGTCCCTTCAACCGGGACTCGGGGAGCTGTTTTTT. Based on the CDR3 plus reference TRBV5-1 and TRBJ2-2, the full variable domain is KAGVTQTPRYLIKTRGQQVTLSCSPISGHRSVSWYQQTPGQGLQFLFEYFSETQRNKGNFPGRFSGRQFSNSRSEMNVSTLELGDSALYLCASSGSLQPGLGELFFGEGSRLTVL.

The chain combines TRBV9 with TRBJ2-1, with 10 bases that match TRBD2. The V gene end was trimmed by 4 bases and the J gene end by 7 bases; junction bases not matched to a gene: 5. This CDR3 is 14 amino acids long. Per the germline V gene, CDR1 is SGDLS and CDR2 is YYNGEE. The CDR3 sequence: CASSTSSGGNEQFF. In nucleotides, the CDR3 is TGTGCCAGCAGCACCTCTAGCGGGGGAAATGAGCAGTTCTTC.

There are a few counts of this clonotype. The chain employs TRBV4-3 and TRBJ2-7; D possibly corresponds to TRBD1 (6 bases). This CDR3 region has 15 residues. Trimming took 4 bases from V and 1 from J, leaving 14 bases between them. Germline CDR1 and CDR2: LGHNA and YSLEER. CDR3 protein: CASSRERGWSYEQYF. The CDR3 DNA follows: TGCGCCAGCAGCCGGGAAAGGGGGTGGTCCTACGAGCAGTACTTC.

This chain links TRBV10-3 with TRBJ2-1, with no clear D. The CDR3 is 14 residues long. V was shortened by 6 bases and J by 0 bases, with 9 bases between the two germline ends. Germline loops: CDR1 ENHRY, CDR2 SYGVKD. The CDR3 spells CAIRGIDSYNEQFF. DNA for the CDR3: TGTGCCATCAGGGGGATAGACTCCTACAATGAGCAGTTCTTC.

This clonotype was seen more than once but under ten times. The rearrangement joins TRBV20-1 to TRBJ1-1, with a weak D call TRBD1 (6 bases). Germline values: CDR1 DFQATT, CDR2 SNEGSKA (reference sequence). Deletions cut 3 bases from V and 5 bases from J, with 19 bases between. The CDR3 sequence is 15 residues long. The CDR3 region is CSARRQEGSGTEAFF. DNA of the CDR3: TGCAGTGCTAGGAGACAGGAGGGAAGCGGAACTGAAGCTTTCTTT.

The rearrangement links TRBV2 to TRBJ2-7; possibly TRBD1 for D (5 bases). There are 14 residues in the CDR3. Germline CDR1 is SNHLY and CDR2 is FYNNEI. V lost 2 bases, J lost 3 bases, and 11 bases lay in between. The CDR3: CASSEQGFGYEQYF. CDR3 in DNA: TGTGCCAGCAGTGAACAGGGCTTTGGCTACGAGCAGTACTTC. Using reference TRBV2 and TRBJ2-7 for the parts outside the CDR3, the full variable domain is EPEVTQTPSHQVTQMGQEVILRCVPISNHLYFYWYRQILGQKVEFLVSFYNNEISEKSEIFDDQFSVERPDGSNFTLKIRSTKLEDSAMYFCASSEQGFGYEQYFGPGTRLTVT.

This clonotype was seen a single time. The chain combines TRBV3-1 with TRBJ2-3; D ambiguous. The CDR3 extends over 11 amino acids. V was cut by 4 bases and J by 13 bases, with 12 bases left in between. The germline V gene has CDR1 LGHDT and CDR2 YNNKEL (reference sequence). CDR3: CASSPQVEKYF. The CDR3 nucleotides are TGTGCCAGCAGCCCCCAAGTAGAGAAGTATTTT.

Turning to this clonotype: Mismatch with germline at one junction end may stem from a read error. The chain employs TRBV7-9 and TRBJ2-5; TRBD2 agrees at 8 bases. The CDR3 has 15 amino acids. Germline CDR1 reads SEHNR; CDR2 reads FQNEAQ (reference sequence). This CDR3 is CASSSSGSYRETRYF. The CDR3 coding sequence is TGTGCCAGCAGCTCTAGCGGGTCGTACCGAGAGACCCGGTACTTC.

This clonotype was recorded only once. The CDR3 here is CASSVASPTTEAFF. DNA of the CDR3: TGTGCCAGCAGCGTAGCTAGCCCTACGACTGAAGCTTTCTTT. This chain uses TRBV9 with TRBJ1-1, with D unresolved. Germline V CDR1 and CDR2: SGDLS, YYNGEE. The V and J ends lost 0 bases and 5 bases respectively, with 11 bases between them. The CDR3 is 14 amino acids. Full variable domain (rest looked up from reference TRBV9 and TRBJ1-1): DSGVTQTPKHLITATGQRVTLRCSPRSGDLSVYWYQQSLDQGLQFLIQYYNGEERAKGNILERFSAQQFPDLHSELNLSSLELGDSALYFCASSVASPTTEAFFGQGTRLTVV.

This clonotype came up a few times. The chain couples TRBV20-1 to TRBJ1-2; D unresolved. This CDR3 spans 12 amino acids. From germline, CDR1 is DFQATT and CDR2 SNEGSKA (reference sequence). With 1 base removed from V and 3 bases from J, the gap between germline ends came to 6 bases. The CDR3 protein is CSARGGHYGYTF. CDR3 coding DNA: TGCAGTGCTAGAGGGGGTCACTATGGCTACACCTTC.

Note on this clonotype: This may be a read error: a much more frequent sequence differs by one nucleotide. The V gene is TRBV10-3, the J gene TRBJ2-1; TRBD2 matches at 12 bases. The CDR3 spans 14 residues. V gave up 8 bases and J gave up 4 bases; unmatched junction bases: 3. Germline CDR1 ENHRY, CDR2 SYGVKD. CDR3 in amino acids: CAIGTSGGYNEQFF. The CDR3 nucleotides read TGTGCCATCGGTACTAGCGGGGGGTACAATGAGCAGTTCTTC.

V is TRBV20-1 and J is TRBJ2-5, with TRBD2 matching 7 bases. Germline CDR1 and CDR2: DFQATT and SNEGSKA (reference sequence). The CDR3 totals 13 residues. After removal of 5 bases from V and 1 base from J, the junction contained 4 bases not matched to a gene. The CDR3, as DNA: TGCAGTGCTCCGCGGGGGACCCAAGAGACCCAGTACTTC. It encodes CSAPRGTQETQYF.

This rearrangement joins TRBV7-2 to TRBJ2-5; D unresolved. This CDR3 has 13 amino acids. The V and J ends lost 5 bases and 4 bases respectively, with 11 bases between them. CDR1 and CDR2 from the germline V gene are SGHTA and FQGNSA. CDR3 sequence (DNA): TGTGCCAGCAGCCCCACCACCATAGAGACCCAGTACTTC. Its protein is CASSPTTIETQYF.